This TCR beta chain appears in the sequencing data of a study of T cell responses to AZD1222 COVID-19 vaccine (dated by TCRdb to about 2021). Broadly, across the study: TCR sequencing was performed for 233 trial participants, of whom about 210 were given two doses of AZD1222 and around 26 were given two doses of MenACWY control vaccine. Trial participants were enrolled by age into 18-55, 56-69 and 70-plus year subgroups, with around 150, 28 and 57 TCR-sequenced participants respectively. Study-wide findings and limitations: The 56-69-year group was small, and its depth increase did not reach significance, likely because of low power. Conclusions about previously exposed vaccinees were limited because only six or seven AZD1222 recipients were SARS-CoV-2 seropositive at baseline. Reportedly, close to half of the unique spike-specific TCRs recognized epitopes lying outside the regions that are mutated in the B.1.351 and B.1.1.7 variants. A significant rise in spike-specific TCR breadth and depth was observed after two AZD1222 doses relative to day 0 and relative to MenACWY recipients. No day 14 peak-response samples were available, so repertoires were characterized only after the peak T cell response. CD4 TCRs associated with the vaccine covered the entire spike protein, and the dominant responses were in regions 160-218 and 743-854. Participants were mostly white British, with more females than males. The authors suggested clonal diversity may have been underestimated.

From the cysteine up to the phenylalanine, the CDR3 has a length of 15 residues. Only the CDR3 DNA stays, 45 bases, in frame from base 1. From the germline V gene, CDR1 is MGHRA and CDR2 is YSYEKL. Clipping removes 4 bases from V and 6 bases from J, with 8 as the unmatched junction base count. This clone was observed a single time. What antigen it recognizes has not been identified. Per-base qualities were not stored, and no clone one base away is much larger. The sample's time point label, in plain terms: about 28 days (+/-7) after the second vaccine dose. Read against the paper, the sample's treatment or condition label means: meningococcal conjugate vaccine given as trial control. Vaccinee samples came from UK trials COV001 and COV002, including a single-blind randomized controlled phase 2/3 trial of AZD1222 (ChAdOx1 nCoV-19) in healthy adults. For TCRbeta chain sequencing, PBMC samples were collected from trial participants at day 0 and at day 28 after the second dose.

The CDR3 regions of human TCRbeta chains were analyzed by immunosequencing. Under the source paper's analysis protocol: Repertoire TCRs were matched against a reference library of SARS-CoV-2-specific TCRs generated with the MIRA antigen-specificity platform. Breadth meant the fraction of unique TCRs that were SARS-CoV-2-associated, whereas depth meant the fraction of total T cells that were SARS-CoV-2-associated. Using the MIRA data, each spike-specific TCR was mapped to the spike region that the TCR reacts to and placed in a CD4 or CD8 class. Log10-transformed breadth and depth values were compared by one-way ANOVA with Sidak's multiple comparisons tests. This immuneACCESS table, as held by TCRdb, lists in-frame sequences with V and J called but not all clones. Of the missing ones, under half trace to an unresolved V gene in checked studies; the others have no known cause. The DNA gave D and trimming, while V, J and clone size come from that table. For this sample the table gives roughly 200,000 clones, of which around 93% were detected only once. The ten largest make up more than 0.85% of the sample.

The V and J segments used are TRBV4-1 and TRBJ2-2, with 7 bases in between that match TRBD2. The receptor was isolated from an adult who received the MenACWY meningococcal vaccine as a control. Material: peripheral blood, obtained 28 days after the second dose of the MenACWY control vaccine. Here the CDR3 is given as CASSLPGLSPGELFF. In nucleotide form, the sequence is TGCGCCAGCAGCCTTCCGGGACTAAGCCCCGGGGAGCTGTTTTTT.